The clone carrying this T cell receptor (beta chain) was observed a few times. This sample was included in a study of beta chain features in type 1 diabetes. Expressed TCRB transcripts were sequenced because the entire RNA isolate underwent reverse transcription. Using immunoSEQ multiplex PCR, the repertoire was profiled, and TCRdb retains in-frame clones only, with some absent. The sample contains around 250,000 clones, over 12% of which appear only once. Per the germline V gene, CDR1 is SNHLY and CDR2 is FYNNEI. J lost 2 bases, V lost 9 bases, and 4 bases had no gene match. The CDR3 consists of 13 residues.

Input material: naive CD4+ T cells from blood. This chain links TRBV2 with TRBJ2-7; TRBD1 matches 10 bases. The clonotype comes from a woman aged 40 to 50 in good health. This chain's CDR3 is CARRGQGTYEQYF. CDR3 coding DNA: TGTGCCAGGAGGGGACAGGGGACCTACGAGCAGTACTTC.